The 22 T cell receptor beta chains reported below all come from one sample, sequenced in a study of shared clonotypes between healthy human individuals. The assay was immunoSEQ multiplex PCR, and TCRdb's table has in-frame clones only and misses some. Seen here are roughly 480,000 clones, roughly 78% observed once, and the top ten hold about an eighth. Sequences were obtained from PBMCs. The receptors were gathered from a woman in her forties in good health. Some clones in this sample may be carry-over from other donors' samples.

The V gene is TRBV6-5, the J gene TRBJ2-1, with TRBD1 matching over 9 bases. V was pared by 5 bases and J by 2 bases, with 4 bases of the junction left unmatched. Germline V gene sequence: CDR1 MNHEY, CDR2 SVGAGI. This CDR3 spans 15 amino acids. CDR3 coding DNA: TGTGCCAGCAGTCGCGGACAGGGGACCTACAATGAGCAGTTCTTC. It yields the protein CASSRGQGTYNEQFF.

The chain recombines TRBV18 with TRBJ2-5; D gene unclear. CDR3 length: 13 residues. Trimming removed 0 bases from V and 4 bases from J, with 6 bases in between. The germline V gene has CDR1 KGHSH and CDR2 LQKENI. The CDR3 DNA reads as TGTGCCAGCTCACCACCGGATCCAGAGACCCAGTACTTC. Translation: CASSPPDPETQYF.

This clone occurred once. The chain uses TRBV5-6 and TRBJ2-7; D is undetermined. This CDR3 comprises 12 residues. V shed 3 bases and J shed 2 bases, with 6 bases lying between them. CDR1 and CDR2 (germline): SGHDT, YYEEEE. CDR3 nucleotides: TGTGCCAGCAGCTCTTACACCTACGAGCAGTACTTC. This sequence encodes CASSSYTYEQYF.

In DNA form, the CDR3 reads TGTGCCAGCAGCAACGACAGGAAACGCTCTGGAAACACCATATATTTT. Translating gives CASSNDRKRSGNTIYF. The V call is TRBV5-4, the J call TRBJ1-3; tentative D call: TRBD1 (6 bases). With 4 bases removed from V and 0 bases from J, the gap between germline ends came to 14 bases. CDR1 and CDR2 from the germline V gene are SGHNT and YYREEE (reference sequence). The CDR3 runs 16 residues.

The chain recombines TRBV27 with TRBJ2-7; 8 bases align to TRBD1. CDR1 is MNHEY, CDR2 SMNVEV, per germline (reference sequence). V lost 7 bases to trimming and J lost 7 bases; unmatched junction nucleotides: 6. This CDR3 comprises 12 residues. The CDR3 protein is CASTPRGREQYF. CDR3 sequence (DNA): TGTGCCAGCACCCCCAGGGGGCGTGAGCAGTACTTC.

At least ten counts were recorded for this clone. The chain uses TRBV4-1 and TRBJ2-5; the D gene is possibly TRBD2 (5 bases). V was trimmed by 1 base and J by 5 bases, leaving 11 bases between them. This CDR3 has 14 residues. The germline CDR1 and CDR2 sequences are MGHRA and YSYEKL. The CDR3 region is CASSQVEGLETQYF. The CDR3 nucleotides are TGCGCCAGCAGCCAAGTTGAGGGCTTGGAGACCCAGTACTTC.

The chain uses TRBV27 and TRBJ2-1; D is unclear. Germline V gene lookup returns CDR1 MNHEY and CDR2 SMNVEV (reference sequence). The CDR3 sequence is 12 residues long. Trimming pared 2 bases from V and 7 bases from J, leaving 6 bases between. CDR3 loop: CASSLNKNEQFF. CDR3 coding DNA: TGTGCCAGCAGTTTAAATAAGAATGAGCAGTTCTTC.

Regarding this clone: A much bigger clone sits one base away, suggesting this may be a read error. Other DNA sequences in this specimen translate into the identical CDR3. This chain links TRBV5-1 with TRBJ2-1; TRBD2 matches at 10 bases. J was trimmed by 0 bases and V by 4 bases; bases with no gene match: 7. This CDR3 is built from 17 residues. Germline V gene sequence: CDR1 SGHRS, CDR2 YFSETQ. The CDR3 bases are TGCGCCAGCAGCCCGGAGGCTAGCGGGAGCTCCTACAATGAGCAGTTCTTC. Its translation: CASSPEASGSSYNEQFF.

V gene TRBV5-1 combines with J gene TRBJ1-1, with D unclear. V was cut by 0 bases and J by 1 base, with 4 bases left in between. CDR1 and CDR2 from the germline V gene are SGHRS and YFSETQ. This CDR3 is built from 13 residues. The chain's CDR3 is CASSLAQNTEAFF. CDR3 nucleotides: TGCGCCAGCAGCTTGGCCCAGAACACTGAAGCTTTCTTT.

This clone was seen repeatedly, ten times or more. The chain links TRBV7-9 to TRBJ1-2, with D perhaps matching TRBD1 (5 bases). CDR1 is SEHNR and CDR2 is FQNEAQ in the germline V gene (reference sequence). Between the trimmed V and J ends, which lost 3 bases and 4 bases, there was a span of 15 bases. CDR3 length: 15 amino acids. The CDR3 sequence is CASSFIAGLVYGYTF. The CDR3 region has the DNA TGTGCCAGCAGCTTCATTGCAGGGCTGGTCTATGGCTACACCTTC.

The rearrangement uses TRBV6-6 and TRBJ2-5; 13 nucleotides agree with TRBD2. The CDR3 totals 15 residues. The germline V gene encodes CDR1 MNHNY and CDR2 SVGAGI (reference sequence). The trim removed 6 bases at V and 4 bases at J, leaving 5 bases unmatched. In DNA form, the CDR3 reads TGTGCCAGCAGGCCCCGACTAGCGGGAGGAGAGACCCAGTACTTC. Its translation is CASRPRLAGGETQYF.

Concerning this clone: A junction end diverges from the germline sequence, so it may reflect a read error. The chain couples TRBV7-9 to TRBJ2-3; 9 positions agree with TRBD2. The V gene's germline CDR1 is SEHNR and CDR2 FQNEAQ (reference sequence). This CDR3 spans 14 amino acids. The CDR3 region has the DNA TGTGCCAGCAGGTTAGCGGGAGTCGCAGATACGCAGTATTTT. Its translation is CASRLAGVADTQYF.

This chain links TRBV19 with TRBJ1-2, with TRBD1 matching over 9 bases. CDR1 and CDR2 (germline): LNHDA, SQIVND (reference sequence). The V and J ends lost 5 bases and 2 bases, in that order; junction bases with no gene match: 9. This CDR3 has 16 amino acids. The CDR3 here is CASSVGTGRRNYGYTF. The CDR3 nucleotides are TGTGCCAGTAGTGTCGGGACAGGGAGGAGGAACTATGGCTACACCTTC.

The chain has TRBV5-1 and TRBJ2-3, with 11 positions matching TRBD2. This CDR3 is 16 amino acids long. Germline assignment: CDR1 SGHRS and CDR2 YFSETQ. V lost 2 bases, J lost 4 bases, and 6 bases stayed unmatched. CDR3 region: CASSFKLAGGADTQYF. The CDR3 DNA reads as TGCGCCAGCAGCTTTAAGCTAGCGGGAGGCGCAGATACGCAGTATTTT.

The chain couples TRBV4-2 to TRBJ2-2, with 13 positions matching TRBD2. There are 16 residues in the CDR3. Trimming cost V 7 bases and J 5 bases; bases outside gene matches: 7. CDR1 and CDR2 from the germline V gene are LGHNA and YNFKEQ. CDR3 loop: CASMTGLAGETGELFF. As DNA, the CDR3 is TGTGCCAGCATGACTGGACTAGCGGGAGAAACCGGGGAGCTGTTTTTT.

The table lists this clone with a count of one. The CDR3 bases are TGTGCCAGCAGCTTAAGAGCGGGAGGAAGTGAGCAGTTCTTC. The encoded protein is CASSLRAGGSEQFF. This chain joins TRBV7-3 and TRBJ2-1; the match to TRBD2 covers 9 bases. Germline lookup yields CDR1 SGHTA and CDR2 FQGTGA. V was pared by 1 base and J by 9 bases, with 4 bases of the junction left unmatched. There are 14 residues in the CDR3.

The chain carries TRBV5-1 and TRBJ1-5, with D uncertain. This CDR3 has 13 amino acids. V lost 7 bases and J lost 7, with 15 bases in between. Germline V CDR1 and CDR2: SGHRS, YFSETQ. The CDR3 spells CASAEGPSQPQHF. The CDR3 coding sequence is TGCGCCAGCGCCGAAGGGCCTTCGCAGCCCCAGCATTTT. The full variable domain, rest sourced from reference TRBV5-1 and TRBJ1-5, is KAGVTQTPRYLIKTRGQQVTLSCSPISGHRSVSWYQQTPGQGLQFLFEYFSETQRNKGNFPGRFSGRQFSNSRSEMNVSTLELGDSALYLCASAEGPSQPQHFGDGTRLSIL.

The CDR3 DNA follows: TGTGCCAGCAGTTTTGCGGGGGAACAAGAGACCCAGTACTTC. This sequence encodes CASSFAGEQETQYF. The V call is TRBV28, the J call TRBJ2-5, with TRBD2 identical over 7 bases. V shed 3 bases and J 2 bases; nucleotides not matched to a gene: 3. The CDR3 length is 14 residues. Germline V lookup: CDR1 MDHEN, CDR2 SYDVKM.

The chain combines TRBV30 with TRBJ1-2; the match to TRBD1 covers 10 bases. The J segment lost 8 bases and the V segment lost 2 bases, leaving 14 bases of the junction unmatched. Germline V CDR1 and CDR2: GTSNPN, SVGIG (reference sequence). This CDR3 region has 16 residues. The CDR3 bases are TGTGCCTGGAGTTCCCACAAGGGACAGGGGATAAAAGGCTACACCTTC. It codes for CAWSSHKGQGIKGYTF.

This chain connects TRBV25-1 to TRBJ2-2; D tentatively fits TRBD1 or TRBD2 (5 bases each). The CDR3 loop spans 15 amino acids. CDR1 is MGHDK and CDR2 is SYGVNS in the germline V gene. Trimming removed 5 bases from V and 3 bases from J, with 13 bases in between. CDR3 nucleotide sequence: TGTGCCAGCAGTCATCTGGGGGTCCACACCGGGGAGCTGTTTTTT. The encoded protein is CASSHLGVHTGELFF.

This chain connects TRBV7-8 to TRBJ2-2; D not resolved. Germline V gene data show CDR1 as SGHVS and CDR2 as FQNEAQ. Deletions cut 5 bases from V and 6 bases from J, with 10 bases between. The CDR3 runs 13 residues. This CDR3 is CASSPSRAGELFF. CDR3 nucleotide sequence: TGTGCCAGCAGCCCCAGTCGGGCCGGGGAGCTGTTTTTT.

As concerns this clone: A much larger clone lies a single base off, so this may be a read error. The genes are TRBV5-6 and TRBJ2-3, with TRBD2 identical over 9 bases. This CDR3 comprises 16 residues. Looked up from germline, CDR1 is SGHDT and CDR2 is YYEEEE. The CDR3 protein is CASSPLGSGSTGTQYF. Here the CDR3 DNA reads TGTGCCAGCAGCCCCCTGGGTAGCGGGAGTACAGGTACGCAGTATTTT.